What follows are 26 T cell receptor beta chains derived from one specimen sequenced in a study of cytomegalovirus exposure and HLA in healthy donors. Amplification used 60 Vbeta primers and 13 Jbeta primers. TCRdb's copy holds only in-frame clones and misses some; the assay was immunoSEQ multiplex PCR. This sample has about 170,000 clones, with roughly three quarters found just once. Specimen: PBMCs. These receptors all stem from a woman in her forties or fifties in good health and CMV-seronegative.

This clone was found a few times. CDR3 sequence (DNA): TGTGCCACCAGCAGCGGGACAGGGGGCTTCTACGAGCAGTACTTC. This codes for CATSSGTGGFYEQYF. This sequence joins TRBV15 and TRBJ2-7; 12 positions agree with TRBD1. The CDR3 has 15 residues. Losses at the gene ends were 3 bases for V and 3 bases for J; bases not matched to a gene: 3. CDR1 is LNHNV and CDR2 is YYDKDF in the germline V gene (reference sequence).

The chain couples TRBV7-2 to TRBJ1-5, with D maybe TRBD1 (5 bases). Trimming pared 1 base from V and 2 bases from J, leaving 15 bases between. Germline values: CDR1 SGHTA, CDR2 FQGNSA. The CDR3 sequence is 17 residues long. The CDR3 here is CASSLVPKGLGNQPQHF. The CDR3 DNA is TGTGCCAGCAGCTTAGTCCCGAAGGGGCTAGGCAATCAGCCCCAGCATTTT.

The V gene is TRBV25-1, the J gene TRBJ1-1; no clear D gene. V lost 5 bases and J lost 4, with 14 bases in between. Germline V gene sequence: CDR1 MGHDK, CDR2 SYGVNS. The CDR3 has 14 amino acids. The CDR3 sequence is CASSTPEGGTEAFF. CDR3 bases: TGTGCCAGCAGTACCCCGGAGGGAGGCACTGAAGCTTTCTTT.

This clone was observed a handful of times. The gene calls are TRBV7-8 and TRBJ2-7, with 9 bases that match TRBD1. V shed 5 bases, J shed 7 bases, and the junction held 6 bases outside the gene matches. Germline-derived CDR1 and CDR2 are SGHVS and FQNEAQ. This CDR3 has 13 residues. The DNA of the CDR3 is TGTGCCAGCAGCGCCGACAGGGGGGAAGAGCAGTACTTC. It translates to CASSADRGEEQYF.

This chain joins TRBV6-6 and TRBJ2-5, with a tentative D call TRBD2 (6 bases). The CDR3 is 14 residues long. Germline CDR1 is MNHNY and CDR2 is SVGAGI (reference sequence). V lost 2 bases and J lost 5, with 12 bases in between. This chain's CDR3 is CASSYGGLGETQYF. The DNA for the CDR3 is TGTGCCAGCAGTTACGGGGGGTTAGGGGAGACCCAGTACTTC.

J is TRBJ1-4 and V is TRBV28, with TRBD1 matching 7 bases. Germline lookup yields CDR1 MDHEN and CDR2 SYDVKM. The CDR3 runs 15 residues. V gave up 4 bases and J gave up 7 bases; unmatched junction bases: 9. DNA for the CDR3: TGTGCCAGCAGTTCCGACGGGACAGTGCTTGAAAAACTGTTTTTT. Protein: CASSSDGTVLEKLFF.

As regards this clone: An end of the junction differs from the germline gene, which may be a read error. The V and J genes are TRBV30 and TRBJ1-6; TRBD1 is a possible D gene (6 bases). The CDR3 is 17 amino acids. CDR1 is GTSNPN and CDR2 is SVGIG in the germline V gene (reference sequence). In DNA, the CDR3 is TGTGCCTGGAGTTCATCACGGGGGGCCCTCTATAATTCCCCCCTCCACTTT. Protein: CAWSSSRGALYNSPLHF.

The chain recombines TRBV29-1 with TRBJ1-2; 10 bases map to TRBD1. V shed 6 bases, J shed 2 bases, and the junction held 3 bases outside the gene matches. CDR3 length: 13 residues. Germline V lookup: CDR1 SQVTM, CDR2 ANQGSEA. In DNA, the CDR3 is TGCAGCGTCGGACAGGGGGACAACTATGGCTACACCTTC. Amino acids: CSVGQGDNYGYTF.

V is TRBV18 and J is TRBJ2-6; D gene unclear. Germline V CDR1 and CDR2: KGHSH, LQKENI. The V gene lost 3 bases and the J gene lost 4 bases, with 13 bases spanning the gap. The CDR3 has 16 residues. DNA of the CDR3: TGTGCCAGCTCACCTCCAAGCCCCTCCGGGGCCAACGTCCTGACTTTC. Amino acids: CASSPPSPSGANVLTF.

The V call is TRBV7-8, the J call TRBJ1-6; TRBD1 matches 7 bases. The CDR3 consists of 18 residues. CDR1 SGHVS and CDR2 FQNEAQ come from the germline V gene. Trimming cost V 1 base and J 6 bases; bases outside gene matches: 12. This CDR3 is CASSLGGTASDVNSPLHF. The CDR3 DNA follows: TGTGCCAGCAGCTTAGGTGGGACAGCCTCGGACGTTAATTCACCCCTCCACTTT. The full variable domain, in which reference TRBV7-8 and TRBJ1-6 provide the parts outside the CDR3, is GAGVSQSPRYKVAKRGQDVALRCDPISGHVSLFWYQQALGQGPEFLTYFQNEAQLDKSGLPSDRFFAERPEGSVSTLKIQRTQQEDSAVYLCASSLGGTASDVNSPLHFGNGTRLTVT.

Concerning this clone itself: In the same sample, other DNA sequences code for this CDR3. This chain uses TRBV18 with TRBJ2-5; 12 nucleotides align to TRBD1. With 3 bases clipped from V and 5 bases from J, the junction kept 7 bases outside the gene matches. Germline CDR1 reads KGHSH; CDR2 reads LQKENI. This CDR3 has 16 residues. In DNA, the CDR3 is TGTGCCAGCTCACCCCTGGGACAGGGGGCTACGGAGACCCAGTACTTC. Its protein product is CASSPLGQGATETQYF.

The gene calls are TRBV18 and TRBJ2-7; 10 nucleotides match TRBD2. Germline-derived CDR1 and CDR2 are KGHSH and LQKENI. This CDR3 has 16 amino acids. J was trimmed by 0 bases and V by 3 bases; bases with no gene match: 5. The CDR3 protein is CASSPQGTSDSYEQYF. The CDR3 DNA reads TGTGCCAGCTCACCGCAGGGGACTAGCGACTCCTACGAGCAGTACTTC.

The CDR3, as DNA: TGTGCCAGTATGTTTGGGGGGACAGTTAGCAATCAGCCCCAGCATTTT. It specifies CASMFGGTVSNQPQHF. The rearrangement links TRBV19 to TRBJ1-5; 7 nucleotides match TRBD1. The junction had 9 bases not matched to a gene; V was cut back by 7 bases and J by 0 bases. CDR1 and CDR2 from the germline V gene are LNHDA and SQIVND (reference sequence). This CDR3 has 16 amino acids.

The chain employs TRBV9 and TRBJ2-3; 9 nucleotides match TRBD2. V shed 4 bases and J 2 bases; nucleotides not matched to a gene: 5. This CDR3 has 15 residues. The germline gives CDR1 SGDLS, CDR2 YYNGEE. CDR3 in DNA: TGTGCCAGCAGCTTGCGGGAGGGTGTCACAGATACGCAGTATTTT. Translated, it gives CASSLREGVTDTQYF.

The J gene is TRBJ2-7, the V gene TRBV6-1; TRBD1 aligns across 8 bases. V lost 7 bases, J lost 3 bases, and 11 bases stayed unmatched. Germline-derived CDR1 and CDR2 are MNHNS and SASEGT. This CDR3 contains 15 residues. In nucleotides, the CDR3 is TGTGCCAGCATCGGGGACAGGCTCGGGAGCTACGAGCAGTACTTC. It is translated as CASIGDRLGSYEQYF.

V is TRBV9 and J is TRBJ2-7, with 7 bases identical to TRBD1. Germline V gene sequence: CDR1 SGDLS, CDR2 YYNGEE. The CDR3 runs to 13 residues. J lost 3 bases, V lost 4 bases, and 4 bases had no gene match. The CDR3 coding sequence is TGTGCCAGCAGCCCCCGACAGGGCTACGAGCAGTACTTC. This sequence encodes CASSPRQGYEQYF.

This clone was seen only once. CDR3 loop: CASSVVRGTEAFF. CDR3 DNA: TGTGCCAGCAGCGTAGTGAGGGGGACTGAAGCTTTCTTT. The gene calls are TRBV9 and TRBJ1-1; TRBD1 is a possible D gene (6 bases). This CDR3 comprises 13 residues. CDR1 SGDLS and CDR2 YYNGEE come from the germline V gene. With 0 bases removed from V and 5 bases from J, the gap between germline ends came to 8 bases.

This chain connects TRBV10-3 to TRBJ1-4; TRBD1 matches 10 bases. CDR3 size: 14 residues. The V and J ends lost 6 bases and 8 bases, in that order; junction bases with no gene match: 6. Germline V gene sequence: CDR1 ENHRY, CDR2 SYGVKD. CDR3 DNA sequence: TGTGCCATCAGCCCGACAGGGGGCGGCGAAAAACTGTTTTTT. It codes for CAISPTGGGEKLFF.

This CDR3 is CAWSSSLETQYF. In DNA form, the CDR3 reads TGTGCCTGGAGTTCCAGTTTGGAGACCCAGTACTTC. The chain employs TRBV30 and TRBJ2-5; D is unclear. The CDR3 is 12 amino acids. Germline lookup yields CDR1 GTSNPN and CDR2 SVGIG (reference sequence). The V end was cut by 2 bases, the J end by 5 bases, with 9 bases between.

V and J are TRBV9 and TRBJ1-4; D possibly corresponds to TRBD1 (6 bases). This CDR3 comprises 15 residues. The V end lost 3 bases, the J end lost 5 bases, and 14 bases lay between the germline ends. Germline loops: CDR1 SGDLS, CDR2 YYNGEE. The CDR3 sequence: CASSGDDRLNEKLFF. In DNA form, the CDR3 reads TGTGCCAGCAGCGGGGACGACAGGCTAAATGAAAAACTGTTTTTT. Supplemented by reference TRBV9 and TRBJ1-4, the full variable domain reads DSGVTQTPKHLITATGQRVTLRCSPRSGDLSVYWYQQSLDQGLQFLIQYYNGEERAKGNILERFSAQQFPDLHSELNLSSLELGDSALYFCASSGDDRLNEKLFFGSGTQLSVL.

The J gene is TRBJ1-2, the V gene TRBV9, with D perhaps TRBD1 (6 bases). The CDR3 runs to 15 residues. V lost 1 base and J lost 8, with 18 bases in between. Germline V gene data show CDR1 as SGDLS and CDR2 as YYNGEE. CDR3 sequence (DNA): TGTGCCAGCAGCGTACAAGCCCATCTTAGGGGGGGCTACACCTTC. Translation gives CASSVQAHLRGGYTF.

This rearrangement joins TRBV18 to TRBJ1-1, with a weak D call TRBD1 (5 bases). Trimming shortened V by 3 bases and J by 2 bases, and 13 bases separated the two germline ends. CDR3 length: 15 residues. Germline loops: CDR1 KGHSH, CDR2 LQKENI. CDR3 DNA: TGTGCCAGCTCACCGGGACTTGGGGAAAACACTGAAGCTTTCTTT. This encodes CASSPGLGENTEAFF. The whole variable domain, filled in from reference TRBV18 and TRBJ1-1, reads NAGVMQNPRHLVRRRGQEARLRCSPMKGHSHVYWYRQLPEEGLKFMVYLQKENIIDESGMPKERFSAEFPKEGPSILRIQQVVRGDSAAYFCASSPGLGENTEAFFGQGTRLTVV.

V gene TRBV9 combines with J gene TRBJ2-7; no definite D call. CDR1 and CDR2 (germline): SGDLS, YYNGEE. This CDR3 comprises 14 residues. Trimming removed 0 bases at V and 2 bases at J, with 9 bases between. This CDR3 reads CASSVADWTYEQYF. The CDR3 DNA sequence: TGTGCCAGCAGCGTAGCTGACTGGACCTACGAGCAGTACTTC.

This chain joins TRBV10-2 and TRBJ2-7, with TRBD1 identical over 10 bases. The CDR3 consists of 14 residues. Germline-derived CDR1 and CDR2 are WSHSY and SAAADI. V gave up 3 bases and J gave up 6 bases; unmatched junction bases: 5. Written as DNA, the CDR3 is TGCGCCAGCAGTGAAACCGGGACAGGGGCCGAGCAGTACTTC. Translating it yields CASSETGTGAEQYF.

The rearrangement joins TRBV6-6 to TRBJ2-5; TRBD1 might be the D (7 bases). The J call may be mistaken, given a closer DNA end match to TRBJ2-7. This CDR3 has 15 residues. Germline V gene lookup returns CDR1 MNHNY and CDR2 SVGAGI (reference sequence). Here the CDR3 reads CASSPPGGSSYEQYF. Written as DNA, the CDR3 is TGTGCCAGCAGCCCCCCAGGGGGGAGCTCCTACGAGCAGTACTTC.

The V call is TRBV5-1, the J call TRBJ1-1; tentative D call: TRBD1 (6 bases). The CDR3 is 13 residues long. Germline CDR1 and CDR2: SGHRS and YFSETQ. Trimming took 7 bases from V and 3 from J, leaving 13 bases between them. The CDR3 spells CASGEGVYTEAFF. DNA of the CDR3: TGCGCCAGCGGCGAGGGGGTGTACACTGAAGCTTTCTTT.